Sequencing of this T cell receptor (beta chain) was carried out in a study of CD8 T cells in ankylosing spondylitis. This CDR3 is built from 14 residues. Trimming removed 4 bases from V and 1 base from J, with 11 bases in between. Germline-derived CDR1 and CDR2 are SGDLS and YYNGEE. This clonotype was detected many times. Its specificity is not known. As the method for making TCR beta libraries, quantitative 5'-RACE with molecular barcodes was used. TCRdb fed the 5' RACE reads into MiXCR, producing one record per CDR3 protein. The sample lists under 300,000 distinct CDR3 sequences, about 10% seen once, with around 6.5% in the top ten. Findings and limits, study-wide: Among TCR beta sequences, a motif of about 8 highly homologous variants appeared characteristic of ankylosing spondylitis blood. Researchers reportedly found disease-linked clones significantly enriched in matched ankylosing spondylitis synovial fluid.

Sequencing was performed on blood, either unsorted or a sorted T cell fraction (not recorded which). The receptor's source is a male donor with ankylosing spondylitis or in good health (not recorded which). The chain employs TRBV9 and TRBJ1-1, with a weak D call TRBD1 (6 bases). CDR3 DNA: TGTGCCAGCAGCTCGGGACAAGAGAACACTGAAGCTTTCTTT. This sequence encodes CASSSGQENTEAFF.